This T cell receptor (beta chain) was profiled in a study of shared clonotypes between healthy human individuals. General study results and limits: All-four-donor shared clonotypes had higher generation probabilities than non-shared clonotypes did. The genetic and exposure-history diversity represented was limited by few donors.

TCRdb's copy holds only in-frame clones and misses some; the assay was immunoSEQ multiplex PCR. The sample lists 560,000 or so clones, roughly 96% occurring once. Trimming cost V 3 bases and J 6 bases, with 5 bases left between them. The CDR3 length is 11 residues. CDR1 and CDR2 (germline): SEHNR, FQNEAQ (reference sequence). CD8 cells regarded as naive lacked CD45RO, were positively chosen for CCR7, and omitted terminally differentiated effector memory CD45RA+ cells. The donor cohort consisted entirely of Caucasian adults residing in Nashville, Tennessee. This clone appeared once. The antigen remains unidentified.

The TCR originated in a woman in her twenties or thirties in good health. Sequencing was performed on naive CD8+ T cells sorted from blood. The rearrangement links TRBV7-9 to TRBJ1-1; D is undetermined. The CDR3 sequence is CASSFGPEAFF. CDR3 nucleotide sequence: TGTGCCAGCAGCTTCGGCCCTGAAGCTTTCTTT.